A single TCR beta chain is shown here with its context. Its antigen is unidentified. These data come from a study of blood T cells in healthy people across ages. Findings of the study overall: Roughly linearly, TCR beta diversity per million T cells fell as age increased.

Alongside a J-beta primer mix, a sample-barcoded 5' primer served in a second PCR lasting about 7 to 11 cycles. Samples each returned at least 3 million CDR3-containing paired-end reads. TCRdb reprocessed the 5' RACE reads with MiXCR, giving one entry per CDR3 protein. The data contain about 1.1 million distinct CDR3 sequences, 30% to 40% of them singletons. Collection of 8.5 to 10 milliliters of peripheral blood was performed for each donor. Each sample had at least 6.5 million PBMCs isolated. The CDR3 has 15 amino acids. Trimming removed 3 bases from V and 0 bases from J, with 11 bases in between. Per germline, CDR1 MGHDK and CDR2 SYGVNS.

The rearrangement uses TRBV25-1 and TRBJ1-1; D perhaps matches TRBD1 (5 bases). Sequenced: blood. This receptor was taken from a man younger than 30 in good health. This CDR3 is CASSDGGMMNTEAFF. The CDR3 DNA follows: TGTGCCAGCAGTGACGGGGGAATGATGAACACTGAAGCTTTCTTT.